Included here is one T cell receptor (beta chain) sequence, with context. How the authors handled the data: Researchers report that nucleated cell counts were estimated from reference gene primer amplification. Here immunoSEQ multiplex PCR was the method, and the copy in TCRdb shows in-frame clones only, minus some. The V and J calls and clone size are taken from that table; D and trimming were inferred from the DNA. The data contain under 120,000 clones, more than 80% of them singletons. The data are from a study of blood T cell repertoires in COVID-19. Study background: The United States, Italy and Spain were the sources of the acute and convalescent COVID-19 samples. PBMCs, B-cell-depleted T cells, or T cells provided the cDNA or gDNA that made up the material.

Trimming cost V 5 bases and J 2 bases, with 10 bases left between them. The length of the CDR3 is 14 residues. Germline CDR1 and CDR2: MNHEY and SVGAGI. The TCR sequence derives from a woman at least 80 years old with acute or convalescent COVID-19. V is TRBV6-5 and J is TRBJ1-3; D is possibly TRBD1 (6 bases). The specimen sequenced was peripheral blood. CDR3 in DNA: TGTGCCAGCAGTCAGGGACACGCTGGAAACACCATATATTTT. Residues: CASSQGHAGNTIYF.